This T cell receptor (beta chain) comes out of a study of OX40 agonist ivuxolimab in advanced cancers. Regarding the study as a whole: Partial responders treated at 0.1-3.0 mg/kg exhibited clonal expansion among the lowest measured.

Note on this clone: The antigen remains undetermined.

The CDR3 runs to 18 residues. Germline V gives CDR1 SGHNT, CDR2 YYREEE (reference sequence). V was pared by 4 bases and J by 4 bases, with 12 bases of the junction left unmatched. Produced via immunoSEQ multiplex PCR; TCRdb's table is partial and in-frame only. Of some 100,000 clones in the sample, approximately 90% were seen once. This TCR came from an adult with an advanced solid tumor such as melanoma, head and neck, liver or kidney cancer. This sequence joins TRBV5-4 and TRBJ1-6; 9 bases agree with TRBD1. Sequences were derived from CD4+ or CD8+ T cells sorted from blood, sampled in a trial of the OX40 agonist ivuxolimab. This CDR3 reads CASSAGTGPLNYNSPLHF. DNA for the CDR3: TGTGCCAGCAGCGCCGGGACAGGGCCCCTGAATTATAATTCACCCCTCCACTTT.